Listed here are 29 T cell receptor beta chains from one sample, sequenced in a study of blood T cell repertoires in COVID-19 (dated by TCRdb to about 2020). Receptor amplification or capture employed the immunoSEQ multiplex PCR assay. This is the immuneACCESS table as TCRdb keeps it, with only in-frame sequences that have V and J called. A part of the clones is gone; compared with another copy, unresolved V genes explain less than half, and the rest is unexplained. This sample gives some 250,000 clones in total; roughly 86% of them show up just once. Around an eighth of the sample comes from the top ten. Sequenced material: peripheral blood. The origin of the receptors is a man older than 75 with acute or convalescent COVID-19.

The CDR3: CASRRWGGEAFF. Written as DNA, the CDR3 is TGTGCCAGCAGGCGATGGGGAGGTGAAGCTTTCTTT. The chain combines TRBV27 with TRBJ1-1; D is unresolved. CDR1 and CDR2 (germline): MNHEY, SMNVEV (reference sequence). V was shortened by 6 bases and J by 7 bases, with 12 bases between the two germline ends. This CDR3 spans 12 amino acids.

Note on this clone: The junction differs from germline at one of its ends, possibly a read error. J is TRBJ2-5 and V is TRBV7-7; 11 nucleotides align to TRBD2. This CDR3 region has 16 residues. Germline CDR1 SSHAT, CDR2 FNYEAQ (reference sequence). CDR3 DNA: TGTGCTAGCAGCGGGGGTAGCGGGAGGGCAGGGGAGACCCAGTACTTC. This gives the protein CASSGGSGRAGETQYF.

The chain employs TRBV9 and TRBJ2-1; D possibly corresponds to TRBD1 (5 bases). The germline gives CDR1 SGDLS, CDR2 YYNGEE. The CDR3 is made up of 15 amino acids. Trimming stripped 3 bases from V and 6 bases from J, with 16 bases between. The CDR3 spells CASSEGPGIGNEQFF. DNA of the CDR3: TGTGCCAGCAGCGAGGGCCCAGGGATCGGCAATGAGCAGTTCTTC.

The chain uses TRBV24-1 and TRBJ1-5; possibly TRBD1 for D (6 bases). Trimming cost V 4 bases and J 6 bases, with 9 bases left between them. CDR1 and CDR2 from the germline V gene are KGHDR and SFDVKD. This CDR3 comprises 13 residues. DNA of the CDR3: TGTGCCACCAGTGACCAAGGGGGTCAGCCCCAGCATTTT. It encodes CATSDQGGQPQHF.

The chain uses TRBV6-5 and TRBJ2-1, with D perhaps TRBD2 (7 bases). The CDR3 totals 15 residues. Per germline, CDR1 MNHEY and CDR2 SVGAGI. V was pared by 6 bases and J by 6 bases, with 18 bases between. The CDR3 DNA reads TGTGCCAGCAGGAGGGGGAGCGGGAATATCAATGAGCAGTTCTTC. Translated, it gives CASRRGSGNINEQFF.

V usage is TRBV11-1 and J usage is TRBJ2-1, with 7 bases fitting TRBD2. Germline V gene sequence: CDR1 SGHAT, CDR2 FQDESV (reference sequence). Trimming took 1 base from V and 14 from J; bases not matched to a gene: 14. This CDR3 is built from 15 residues. The CDR3 region is CASSLGGTTPGVKFF. The CDR3 DNA sequence: TGTGCCAGCAGCTTAGGGGGGACTACCCCTGGGGTCAAGTTCTTC.

This chain connects TRBV7-2 to TRBJ1-4; perhaps TRBD1 as D (5 bases). CDR1 is SGHTA and CDR2 is FQGNSA in the germline V gene. This CDR3 has 15 residues. The V and J ends lost 1 base and 7 bases respectively, with 13 bases between them. The CDR3 loop reads CASSLGGGVGEKLFF. The DNA of the CDR3 is TGTGCCAGCAGCTTAGGCGGGGGGGTTGGTGAAAAACTGTTTTTT.

The rearrangement joins TRBV5-1 to TRBJ2-1; 9 bases line up with TRBD2. The J segment lost 6 bases and the V segment lost 4 bases, leaving 11 bases of the junction unmatched. Germline V gene lookup returns CDR1 SGHRS and CDR2 YFSETQ. The CDR3 consists of 16 residues. CDR3 nucleotides: TGCGCCAGCAGCATAATAGCGGGAGCGCGGGGCAATGAGCAGTTCTTC. Protein sequence: CASSIIAGARGNEQFF.

This chain connects TRBV2 to TRBJ1-3, with 7 bases matching TRBD1. The CDR3 loop spans 14 amino acids. Germline V gene data show CDR1 as SNHLY and CDR2 as FYNNEI. The junction had 2 bases not matched to a gene; V was cut back by 6 bases and J by 0 bases. The CDR3 is CASRGTVSGNTIYF. The CDR3 bases are TGTGCCAGCAGGGGGACAGTCTCTGGAAACACCATATATTTT. The entire variable domain, with the rest obtained from reference TRBV2 and TRBJ1-3, is as follows: EPEVTQTPSHQVTQMGQEVILRCVPISNHLYFYWYRQILGQKVEFLVSFYNNEISEKSEIFDDQFSVERPDGSNFTLKIRSTKLEDSAMYFCASRGTVSGNTIYFGEGSWLTVV.

The chain links TRBV5-1 to TRBJ1-1, with D perhaps matching TRBD1 (5 bases). Trimming took off 0 bases at V and 0 bases at J, with 9 bases between the two ends. The CDR3 has 15 residues. Germline V CDR1 and CDR2: SGHRS, YFSETQ. CDR3 loop: CASSLGGGVNTEAFF. Here the CDR3 DNA reads TGCGCCAGCAGCTTGGGTGGGGGGGTGAACACTGAAGCTTTCTTT. Looking up the rest from reference TRBV5-1 and TRBJ1-1 gives the full variable domain: KAGVTQTPRYLIKTRGQQVTLSCSPISGHRSVSWYQQTPGQGLQFLFEYFSETQRNKGNFPGRFSGRQFSNSRSEMNVSTLELGDSALYLCASSLGGGVNTEAFFGQGTRLTVV.

This chain connects TRBV5-5 to TRBJ1-4, with 12 bases fitting TRBD1. The CDR3 has 17 residues. V was clipped by 2 bases and J by 4 bases; unmatched bases: 6. The germline gives CDR1 SGHKS, CDR2 YYEKEE (reference sequence). The CDR3, as DNA: TGTGCCAGCAGCTTAGGGACAGGGGGCTCGAATAATGAAAAACTGTTTTTT. Translated, it gives CASSLGTGGSNNEKLFF.

V usage is TRBV28 and J usage is TRBJ1-5; 8 bases match TRBD1. V shed 8 bases, J shed 6 bases, and the junction held 9 bases outside the gene matches. CDR1 and CDR2 from the germline V gene are MDHEN and SYDVKM. The CDR3 covers 14 residues. This chain's CDR3 is CASYPQGASQPQHF. The CDR3 DNA follows: TGTGCCAGCTACCCGCAGGGGGCCAGTCAGCCCCAGCATTTT.

CDR3 sequence (DNA): TGTGCCAGCTCACCGCTCCCAAGTCGGGGGGGCGCTGGGGCCAACGTCCTGACTTTC. Encoded protein: CASSPLPSRGGAGANVLTF. The chain carries TRBV18 and TRBJ2-6; 8 positions agree with TRBD2. The CDR3 covers 19 residues. V shed 3 bases, J shed 2 bases, and the junction held 12 bases outside the gene matches. Per germline, CDR1 KGHSH and CDR2 LQKENI.

This chain uses TRBV29-1 with TRBJ1-2; D perhaps matches TRBD1 (6 bases). Trimming took off 2 bases at V and 7 bases at J, with 17 bases between the two ends. The CDR3 has 14 amino acids. CDR1 is SQVTM and CDR2 is ANQGSEA in the germline V gene. CDR3 sequence: CSVERNRGGSGYTF. The CDR3 bases are TGCAGCGTTGAAAGGAATCGCGGGGGCTCTGGCTACACCTTC. Looking up the rest from reference TRBV29-1 and TRBJ1-2 gives the full variable domain: SAVISQKPSRDICQRGTSLTIQCQVDSQVTMMFWYRQQPGQSLTLIATANQGSEATYESGFVIDKFPISRPNLTFSTLTVSNMSPEDSSIYLCSVERNRGGSGYTFGSGTRLTVV.

The chain uses TRBV28 and TRBJ2-3, with D unclear. The CDR3 covers 14 residues. Germline assignment: CDR1 MDHEN and CDR2 SYDVKM. Trimming shortened V by 3 bases and J by 4 bases, and 11 bases separated the two germline ends. CDR3 nucleotides: TGTGCCAGCAGTTTTTCCCCGGTGGCAGATACGCAGTATTTT. It yields the protein CASSFSPVADTQYF.

This chain joins TRBV5-1 and TRBJ1-2, with D uncertain. The CDR3 has 12 amino acids. Between the trimmed V and J ends, which lost 0 bases and 6 bases, there was a span of 6 bases. Germline V gene sequence: CDR1 SGHRS, CDR2 YFSETQ. The CDR3 here is CASSLGEHGYTF. CDR3 nucleotides: TGCGCCAGCAGCTTGGGGGAGCATGGCTACACCTTC. Full variable domain (outside the CDR3, taken from reference TRBV5-1 and TRBJ1-2): KAGVTQTPRYLIKTRGQQVTLSCSPISGHRSVSWYQQTPGQGLQFLFEYFSETQRNKGNFPGRFSGRQFSNSRSEMNVSTLELGDSALYLCASSLGEHGYTFGSGTRLTVV.

V is TRBV6-5 and J is TRBJ1-5, with a possible D match to TRBD1 (5 bases). V was clipped by 6 bases and J by 0 bases, with 9 bases between them. CDR1 and CDR2 from the germline V gene are MNHEY and SVGAGI. The CDR3 length is 14 residues. The CDR3 DNA reads as TGTGCCAGCAGCTTGACAGCTAGCAATCAGCCCCAGCATTTT. Translating it yields CASSLTASNQPQHF.

There are a few counts of this clone. The rearrangement links TRBV19 to TRBJ1-1; D remains ambiguous. The CDR3 runs 13 residues. Trimming left V 10 bases short and J 1 base short, with 13 bases between. The germline V gene encodes CDR1 LNHDA and CDR2 SQIVND (reference sequence). The DNA for the CDR3 is TGTGCCACCGCGGCCGGAAGGAACACTGAAGCTTTCTTT. It translates to CATAAGRNTEAFF.

J is TRBJ2-5 and V is TRBV9; 12 nucleotides align to TRBD2. This CDR3 is built from 16 residues. With 2 bases clipped from V and 2 bases from J, the junction kept 4 bases outside the gene matches. Germline CDR1 and CDR2: SGDLS and YYNGEE. CDR3 DNA sequence: TGTGCCAGCAGCGTGGGACTAGCGGGCGGACAAGAGACCCAGTACTTC. Amino acids: CASSVGLAGGQETQYF.

This rearrangement joins TRBV18 to TRBJ1-3; 8 bases agree with TRBD1. Germline V gene lookup returns CDR1 KGHSH and CDR2 LQKENI. With V trimmed by 5 bases and J by 4 bases, 10 bases remained unmatched. This CDR3 is built from 16 residues. The CDR3 loop is CASSTIRGLTGNTIYF. The CDR3 DNA reads TGTGCCAGCTCAACAATCAGGGGGCTAACGGGAAACACCATATATTTT.

CDR3 coding DNA: TGTGCCAGCAGCTTCCCGACAGGGGGTATTGAAAAACTGTTTTTT. Translating it yields CASSFPTGGIEKLFF. V is TRBV7-6 and J is TRBJ1-4; 9 nucleotides align to TRBD1. This CDR3 is built from 15 residues. V trimming: 3 bases; J trimming: 7 bases; junction bases outside the gene matches: 6. The germline gives CDR1 SGHVS, CDR2 FNYEAQ.

J is TRBJ1-2 and V is TRBV7-9; 7 bases align to TRBD1. The germline V gene encodes CDR1 SEHNR and CDR2 FQNEAQ (reference sequence). V lost 5 bases and J lost 6; bases outside the gene matches: 6. This CDR3 is built from 13 residues. CDR3 protein: CASSIRQGDGYTF. For the CDR3, the DNA is TGTGCCAGCAGCATAAGACAGGGTGATGGCTACACCTTC. Full variable domain (rest looked up from reference TRBV7-9 and TRBJ1-2): DTGVSQNPRHKITKRGQNVTFRCDPISEHNRLYWYRQTLGQGPEFLTYFQNEAQLEKSRLLSDRFSAERPKGSFSTLEIQRTEQGDSAMYLCASSIRQGDGYTFGSGTRLTVV.

This chain connects TRBV7-2 to TRBJ2-1, with D possibly TRBD2 on 5 matching bases. Germline CDR1 SGHTA, CDR2 FQGNSA. The ends were cut back, 5 bases at V and 6 bases at J, with 17 bases in the middle. The CDR3 consists of 15 residues. The CDR3, as DNA: TGTGCCAGCAGCCCCGGAAGGGAGAGGTTCAATGAGCAGTTCTTC. Its protein is CASSPGRERFNEQFF.

This chain joins TRBV6-2 or TRBV6-3 and TRBJ2-1; tentatively, D is TRBD2 (6 bases). The CDR3 contains 14 residues. V dropped 2 bases and J dropped 6 bases, with 11 bases sitting between them. In germline, CDR1 is MNHEY, CDR2 SVGEGT. The CDR3 DNA reads as TGTGCCAGCAGTTACATCGGGGGAGGCAATGAGCAGTTCTTC. This translates into CASSYIGGGNEQFF.

The CDR3 bases are TGTGCCAGCAGTTACTCCCAGGGAAGGGACGAGCAGTACTTC. This translates into CASSYSQGRDEQYF. The gene calls are TRBV6-5 and TRBJ2-7, with D perhaps matching TRBD1 (5 bases). CDR3 length: 14 residues. Germline CDR1 MNHEY, CDR2 SVGAGI. V lost 0 bases and J 5 bases, leaving 11 bases between the germline ends.

V usage is TRBV28 and J usage is TRBJ2-7, with a tentative D call TRBD2 (7 bases). The V end lost 6 bases, the J end lost 1 base, and 19 bases lay between the germline ends. This CDR3 is 16 amino acids long. Germline V gene lookup returns CDR1 MDHEN and CDR2 SYDVKM. The CDR3 nucleotides read TGTGCCAGCAGCCCCGTTCGGGGGGCTAGGTCCTACGAGCAGTACTTC. It codes for CASSPVRGARSYEQYF.

V gene TRBV7-8 combines with J gene TRBJ2-7; 8 bases fit TRBD2. The V gene's germline CDR1 is SGHVS and CDR2 FQNEAQ. The CDR3 is 15 amino acids. Trimming at V came to 6 bases and at J to 1 base, leaving 8 bases not matched to a gene. For the CDR3, the DNA is TGTGCCAGCAGTTCCTCTAGCGGGCATTCCTACGAGCAGTACTTC. As protein: CASSSSSGHSYEQYF.

This sequence joins TRBV6-1 and TRBJ2-4; a weak D match, TRBD1 (6 bases). This CDR3 region has 16 residues. Trimming shortened V by 6 bases and J by 3 bases, and 18 bases separated the two germline ends. Germline CDR1 and CDR2: MNHNS and SASEGT. Written as DNA, the CDR3 is TGTGCCAGCAGCGAACAGGGTGCAGCTGGCAAAAACATTCAGTACTTC. The encoded protein is CASSEQGAAGKNIQYF.

The chain links TRBV5-1 to TRBJ2-2, with 8 bases aligning to TRBD1. J gave up 5 bases and V 2 bases, and 5 bases lay outside the gene matches. There are 15 residues in the CDR3. Germline loops: CDR1 SGHRS, CDR2 YFSETQ. The CDR3 spells CASSFRTGLTGELFF. Here the CDR3 DNA reads TGCGCCAGCAGCTTCCGGACAGGGTTAACCGGGGAGCTGTTTTTT.